This T cell receptor beta chain was captured by sequencing in a study of response to subunit inactivated influenza vaccine. Points from the study as a whole: Authors suggested seasonal influenza vaccinations each recruit few new T cells.

This clonotype occurred many times. The antigen remains unidentified. TCRdb reanalysed the RT-PCR reads using MiXCR and keeps one entry per CDR3 protein. In the table there are 500,000 to 650,000 distinct CDR3 sequences, under 9% of which are singletons. The germline V gene encodes CDR1 DFQATT and CDR2 SNEGSKA (reference sequence). The CDR3 has 15 amino acids. Trimming cost V 2 bases and J 3 bases; bases outside gene matches: 4. V and J are TRBV20-1 and TRBJ2-3; 11 bases are shared with TRBD1. The material sequenced was PBMCs from blood, taken about 24 months after vaccination. This sequence was found in a man aged 50 to 69 who received an inactivated influenza vaccine. As DNA, the CDR3 is TGCAGTGCTAGACCGGGACAGGGGGGTACAGATACGCAGTATTTT. Encoded protein: CSARPGQGGTDTQYF.